The T cell receptor beta chain under discussion was sequenced for a study of cytomegalovirus exposure and HLA in healthy donors. Separate from the approximately 650-subject first cohort, the roughly 130-subject validation cohort was the one that the donors belonged to. Here immunoSEQ multiplex PCR was the method, and the copy in TCRdb shows in-frame clones only, minus some. The table shows tens of thousands of clones, with about 94% occurring only once. The trim removed 6 bases at V and 4 bases at J, leaving 8 bases unmatched. CDR3 length: 15 residues. Germline CDR1 and CDR2: SGHNT and YYREEE (reference sequence).

The receptor was isolated from a woman aged 18-35 years in good health and CMV-seropositive. V is TRBV5-4 and J is TRBJ2-5, with TRBD2 identical over 11 bases. Sequencing was carried out using PBMCs. The DNA of the CDR3 is TGTGCCAGCAATAGCGGGGGGGCCCCTCGAGAGACCCAGTACTTC. Residues: CASNSGGAPRETQYF. The complete variable domain, with remaining parts taken from reference TRBV5-4 and TRBJ2-5, reads ETGVTQSPTHLIKTRGQQVTLRCSSQSGHNTVSWYQQALGQGPQFIFQYYREEENGRGNFPPRFSGLQFPNYSSELNVNALELDDSALYLCASNSGGAPRETQYFGPGTRLLVL.